The rows below give T cell receptor beta chains drawn from one sample of a study of cytomegalovirus exposure and HLA in healthy donors. Only in-frame clones appear in the TCRdb table, and some are missing; sequencing was by immunoSEQ multiplex PCR. The sample consists of 200,000 to 250,000 clones, 65% to 75% of them appearing once. Sequences were obtained from PBMCs. The receptors shown here come from a woman between 25 and 40 years old in good health and CMV-seronegative. CDR3s include the opening cysteine and the closing phenylalanine or tryptophan. Fields, in order: J gene, clone size, D gene, V gene, CDR3 DNA, CDR3 protein. D genes are given only for firm matches. Clone size is given for some rows only: seen once, a few or many times, or a class if the clone is expanded.

j_gene: TRBJ1-2
abundance: .
d_gene: .
v_gene: TRBV7-9
CDR3nt: TGTGCCAGCAGCTTATTTGGGGGGACCTATGGCTACACCTTC
CDR3aa: CASSLFGGTYGYTF

j_gene: TRBJ2-7
abundance: once
d_gene: .
v_gene: TRBV2
CDR3nt: TGTGCCAGCAGTGAGAGTGTCGTCTCCTACGAGCAGTACTTC
CDR3aa: CASSESVVSYEQYF

j_gene: TRBJ1-2
abundance: .
d_gene: TRBD1
v_gene: TRBV7-9
CDR3nt: TGTGCCAGCAGCTTAGAGGTGGGCAGGGGGCGAGATGGCTACACCTTC
CDR3aa: CASSLEVGRGRDGYTF

j_gene: TRBJ1-2
abundance: .
d_gene: .
v_gene: TRBV6-6
CDR3nt: TGTGCCAGCAGTTACTCTCCAGCTAACTATGGCTACACCTTC
CDR3aa: CASSYSPANYGYTF

j_gene: TRBJ1-6
abundance: few
d_gene: .
v_gene: TRBV6-1
CDR3nt: TGTGCCAGCTCGACAGATTATAATTCACCCCTCCACTTT
CDR3aa: CASSTDYNSPLHF

j_gene: TRBJ2-3
abundance: .
d_gene: .
v_gene: TRBV6-6
CDR3nt: TGTGCCAGCAGGCGCCTAGCGTCTAGCACAGATACGCAGTATTTT
CDR3aa: CASRRLASSTDTQYF

j_gene: TRBJ2-7
abundance: .
d_gene: .
v_gene: TRBV27
CDR3nt: TGTGCCAGCCGGAGGGAGCAGTACTTC
CDR3aa: CASRREQYF

j_gene: TRBJ2-1
abundance: .
d_gene: .
v_gene: TRBV18
CDR3nt: TGTGCCAGCTCACCACCGGACTCTCTACGATCCTACAATGAGCAGTTCTTC
CDR3aa: CASSPPDSLRSYNEQFF

j_gene: TRBJ2-7
abundance: .
d_gene: TRBD1
v_gene: TRBV27
CDR3nt: TGTGCCAGCAGTCAATTGGCAGGGGGTTCGTACGAGCAGTACTTC
CDR3aa: CASSQLAGGSYEQYF

j_gene: TRBJ2-5
abundance: .
d_gene: .
v_gene: TRBV7-6
CDR3nt: TGTGCCAGCAGCTCTTCACAGGGTAGGGAAGAGACCCAGTACTTC
CDR3aa: CASSSSQGREETQYF

j_gene: TRBJ2-1
abundance: .
d_gene: TRBD2
v_gene: TRBV7-3
CDR3nt: TGTGCCAGCAGCTTAGGGGCTAGCGGTTACAATGAGCAGTTCTTC
CDR3aa: CASSLGASGYNEQFF

j_gene: TRBJ2-7
abundance: few
d_gene: .
v_gene: TRBV10-3
CDR3nt: TGTGCCATCAGAGCTGGCGGGCGCACCTACGAGCAGTACTTC
CDR3aa: CAIRAGGRTYEQYF

j_gene: TRBJ1-5
abundance: .
d_gene: .
v_gene: TRBV5-6
CDR3nt: TGTGCCAGCAGCTTGTGGGGGGGGGCCTCAGGACAGCCCCAGCATTTT
CDR3aa: CASSLWGGASGQPQHF

j_gene: TRBJ1-1
abundance: few
d_gene: .
v_gene: TRBV12-2
CDR3nt: TGTGCCAGCAGCTCCGGACAGGGGGAGTTGGAAGCTTTCTTT
CDR3aa: CASSSGQGELEAFF

j_gene: TRBJ1-1
abundance: once
d_gene: .
v_gene: TRBV2
CDR3nt: TGTGCCAGCACATTTTGGACAGAAACTGAAGCTTTCTTT
CDR3aa: CASTFWTETEAFF

j_gene: TRBJ2-7
abundance: .
d_gene: TRBD1
v_gene: TRBV7-2
CDR3nt: TGTGCCAGCAGCATCACTTCGGACAGGAGCTCCTACGAGCAGTACTTC
CDR3aa: CASSITSDRSSYEQYF

j_gene: TRBJ2-5
abundance: .
d_gene: TRBD1
v_gene: TRBV19
CDR3nt: TGTGCCAGTTCCCGGGACAGAGCCCTCCAAGAGACCCAGTACTTC
CDR3aa: CASSRDRALQETQYF

j_gene: TRBJ2-5
abundance: few
d_gene: TRBD2
v_gene: TRBV9
CDR3nt: TGTGCCAGCAGCGTAGACCTAGCGGCTCAAGAGACCCAGTACTTC
CDR3aa: CASSVDLAAQETQYF

j_gene: TRBJ1-2
abundance: .
d_gene: .
v_gene: TRBV2
CDR3nt: TGTGCCAGCAGTTCCGGGACTGACTATGGCTACACCTTC
CDR3aa: CASSSGTDYGYTF

j_gene: TRBJ2-7
abundance: .
d_gene: .
v_gene: TRBV7-2
CDR3nt: TGTGCCAGCAGCCGGGACTTCAGCTCCTACGAGCAGTACTTC
CDR3aa: CASSRDFSSYEQYF

j_gene: TRBJ2-3
abundance: .
d_gene: TRBD2
v_gene: TRBV2
CDR3nt: TGTGCCAGTTTTACTAGCGGGAGATATGATACGCAGTATTTT
CDR3aa: CASFTSGRYDTQYF

j_gene: TRBJ1-2
abundance: .
d_gene: TRBD1
v_gene: TRBV6-1
CDR3nt: TGTGCCAGCAGACTTGACAGGGACTATGGCTACACCTTC
CDR3aa: CASRLDRDYGYTF

j_gene: TRBJ1-6
abundance: .
d_gene: .
v_gene: TRBV6-1
CDR3nt: TGTGCCAGCAGTGAACTGTCAGGGAATTCACCCCTCCACTTT
CDR3aa: CASSELSGNSPLHF

j_gene: TRBJ1-5
abundance: .
d_gene: .
v_gene: TRBV7-9
CDR3nt: TGTGCCAGCAGCTTAGAGGCGGGGAGGCCCCAGCATTTT
CDR3aa: CASSLEAGRPQHF

j_gene: TRBJ2-1
abundance: .
d_gene: .
v_gene: TRBV7-9
CDR3nt: TGTGCCAGCAGCCCTCGGGTGGCGGGGGCCCGTTCCTACAATGAGCAGTTCTTC
CDR3aa: CASSPRVAGARSYNEQFF

j_gene: TRBJ2-1
abundance: .
d_gene: .
v_gene: TRBV7-7
CDR3nt: TGTGCTAGCAGCTCCGGGGGTTCCGACAATGAGCAGTTCTTC
CDR3aa: CASSSGGSDNEQFF

j_gene: TRBJ1-1
abundance: .
d_gene: .
v_gene: TRBV27
CDR3nt: TGTGCCAGCAGTTTATACACGAACACTGAAGCTTTCTTT
CDR3aa: CASSLYTNTEAFF

j_gene: TRBJ1-2
abundance: .
d_gene: .
v_gene: TRBV27
CDR3nt: TGTGCCAGCAGTTCAGGGTCGCATGGCTACACCTTC
CDR3aa: CASSSGSHGYTF

j_gene: TRBJ2-2
abundance: .
d_gene: TRBD2
v_gene: TRBV7-9
CDR3nt: TGTGCCAGCAGCTTAGCCCTAGCGGGAGCCACCGGGGAGCTGTTTTTT
CDR3aa: CASSLALAGATGELFF

j_gene: TRBJ2-7
abundance: once
d_gene: TRBD1
v_gene: TRBV29-1
CDR3nt: TGCAGCGTTGGCGACAGGGGCTACGAGCAGTACTTC
CDR3aa: CSVGDRGYEQYF

j_gene: TRBJ1-5
abundance: .
d_gene: .
v_gene: TRBV7-2
CDR3nt: TGTGCCAGCAGCTTAGCTATTAGCAATCAGCCCCAGCATTTT
CDR3aa: CASSLAISNQPQHF

j_gene: TRBJ1-1
abundance: .
d_gene: TRBD1
v_gene: TRBV27
CDR3nt: TGTGCCAGCAGTTTCGGGACAGGGGGTTTTGAAGCTTTCTTT
CDR3aa: CASSFGTGGFEAFF

j_gene: TRBJ2-3
abundance: .
d_gene: .
v_gene: TRBV29-1
CDR3nt: TGCAGCGTTGAAGATCTATCGGAGTCAATCACAGATACGCAGTATTTT
CDR3aa: CSVEDLSESITDTQYF

j_gene: TRBJ1-1
abundance: .
d_gene: TRBD1
v_gene: TRBV13
CDR3nt: TGTGCCAGCAGCCCACTTGTGATTGCCGGGACAGGGGAGTCCTTGAACACTGAAGCTTTCTTT
CDR3aa: CASSPLVIAGTGESLNTEAFF

j_gene: TRBJ2-1
abundance: .
d_gene: TRBD2
v_gene: TRBV4-1
CDR3nt: TGCGCCAGCAGCCAAGAGATTGTGGGGGGACTAGGAAACAATGAGCAGTTCTTC
CDR3aa: CASSQEIVGGLGNNEQFF

j_gene: TRBJ2-5
abundance: .
d_gene: .
v_gene: TRBV5-1
CDR3nt: TGCGCCAGCAGCTTGGGGGACTCCGGGGAGACCCAGTACTTC
CDR3aa: CASSLGDSGETQYF

j_gene: TRBJ1-1
abundance: .
d_gene: .
v_gene: TRBV6-6
CDR3nt: TGTGCCCTTGCGGGGGGCCCCATGAACACTGAAGCTTTCTTT
CDR3aa: CALAGGPMNTEAFF

j_gene: TRBJ1-3
abundance: few
d_gene: .
v_gene: TRBV7-9
CDR3nt: TGTGCCAGCCAAGGAGGTGGAAACACCATATATTTT
CDR3aa: CASQGGGNTIYF

j_gene: TRBJ1-1
abundance: few
d_gene: .
v_gene: TRBV30
CDR3nt: TGTGCCTGGAGCGAACAAAAGCGGGAAGCTTTCTTT
CDR3aa: CAWSEQKREAFF

j_gene: TRBJ2-7
abundance: .
d_gene: TRBD1
v_gene: TRBV11-2
CDR3nt: TGTGCCAGCAGCTTCGCGCCAGACAGGGCCTACGAGCAGTACTTC
CDR3aa: CASSFAPDRAYEQYF

j_gene: TRBJ2-1
abundance: .
d_gene: TRBD2
v_gene: TRBV19
CDR3nt: TGTGCCAGTAGTGGAACGGGAGGGCCTTACAGTGAGCAGTTCTTC
CDR3aa: CASSGTGGPYSEQFF

j_gene: TRBJ2-7
abundance: .
d_gene: .
v_gene: TRBV5-1
CDR3nt: TGCGCCAGCAGCAAATCGGCCGGGACACAGGGCTACGAGCAGTACTTC
CDR3aa: CASSKSAGTQGYEQYF

j_gene: TRBJ2-7
abundance: .
d_gene: TRBD1
v_gene: TRBV7-3
CDR3nt: TGTGCCAGCAGCGAGAACAGGGGCTACGAGCAGTACTTC
CDR3aa: CASSENRGYEQYF

j_gene: TRBJ2-7
abundance: .
d_gene: TRBD1
v_gene: TRBV6-1
CDR3nt: TGTGCCAGCAGCCTTCGACAGGGTAGTATCTACGAGCAGTACTTC
CDR3aa: CASSLRQGSIYEQYF